What follows describes a single TCR beta chain. No antigen is known for it. Looked up from germline, CDR1 is SQVTM and CDR2 is ANQGSEA. The CDR3 loop spans 13 amino acids. This specimen belongs to a study of cytomegalovirus exposure and HLA in healthy donors. General study points: In a later analysis, across HLA loci, associated TCR counts were highest for DRB1, lowest for HLA-C. Reportedly, cytomegalovirus status was diagnosed with high sensitivity and specificity. CMV antigen specificity of a few CMV-associated chains was confirmed in vitro.

PCR primers comprised 60 Vbeta and 13 Jbeta primers. This table comes from immunoSEQ multiplex PCR, and its TCRdb copy is limited to in-frame clones, with some not included. The sample consists of approximately 93,000 clones, 82% of them appearing once. The specimen was PBMCs. V is TRBV29-1 and J is TRBJ2-5; maybe TRBD1 (5 bases). The J call may be faulty, since TRBJ2-7 better matches the DNA end. This receptor was taken from a man aged 45-60 years in good health and CMV-seronegative. CDR3 amino acids: CSARPGQNYEQYF. The CDR3 nucleotides read TGCAGCGCCCGTCCAGGGCAAAACTACGAGCAGTACTTC.